This TCR beta chain emerged from a study of blood T cell repertoires in COVID-19 (dated by TCRdb to 2019 to 2021). Study-wide context: Samples from collaborators originated in the United States, Italy and Spain and spanned both the acute and convalescent phases of COVID-19. Where HLA class I and class II types were available, the types were taken from metadata supplied by the sample provider, not from assay-based typing. The material from the prospective study consisted of cDNA or gDNA derived from T cells, B-cell-depleted T cells, or PBMCs. Samples were obtained from the ongoing ImmuneRACE study (first 160 participants) and from over 1,000 subjects provided by 6 global collaborators. A freely available public database, intended as a resource for researchers studying the immune response to SARS-CoV-2, is where the repertoires were released. Deeply sampled blood TCRbeta repertoires from subjects exposed to, actively infected with, or recovered from COVID-19 were included in the dataset. The sample metadata nearly always contained a de-identified subject ID, COVID-19 status, age in years and sex. The paper as a whole reports these results and caveats: Clinical and demographic metadata were provided uncurated, with the amount varying by source and participant.

About this clone itself: Its antigen is currently not known. No base-level quality is on record; no much larger clone is a single base apart.

Enrolling through a virtual design, the prospective study's participants ranged in age from roughly 18 to 89 years and lived across some 22 United States geographic areas. To assign participants to cohorts, the prospective study relied on clinical history that participants themselves reported in a screening survey and a study questionnaire. Recovered participants in ImmuneRACE Cohort 3 were defined as having two consecutive negative NP/OP PCR tests, clearance from a healthcare professional, or resolution of symptoms. In the prospective study, mobile phlebotomists collected whole blood, serum and a nasopharyngeal or oropharyngeal swab from each participant. Prospective study participants could optionally give additional blood draws and questionnaires over an approximately two-month period. Blood samples from the prospective study were shipped frozen or at room temperature prior to DNA extraction.

TCRbeta CDR3 regions were amplified from genomic DNA using the immunoSEQ Assay, a bias-controlled multiplex PCR. As for the original processing: The number of nucleated cells in each sample was estimated by amplification of reference gene primers within the assay. To quantify the absolute abundance of each unique TCRbeta CDR3 rearrangement, sequence reads were collapsed and filtered. Productive Simpson clonality was computed per sample as the square root of Simpson's diversity index over productive rearrangements. TCRdb took this table from immuneACCESS and kept in-frame rearrangements with V and J called. Such tables lack part of the clones; where checked against another copy, unresolved V genes explain under half of the gap, and the rest is unexplained. Clone size and the V and J calls come from that table; the DNA yielded D and trimming. The sample includes about 250,000 clones, with over 75% observed a single time. The leading ten clones occupy 2.4% of the sample.

Trimming removed 1 base from V and 9 bases from J, leaving 10 bases between the germline ends. The germline V gene specifies MGHRA as CDR1 and YSYEKL as CDR2. The CDR3 numbers 13 residues from cysteine through phenylalanine. Here the CDR3 DNA is all that survives: 39 bases in frame from base 1. Sequencing was done on a sample of PBMCs or T cells enriched from blood (not recorded which). The receptor comes from a woman aged 18-29 years who had recovered from COVID-19. Here the chain combines TRBV4-1 and TRBJ2-4; TRBD1 is possibly the D segment (5 matching bases). The nucleotide sequence reads TGCGCCAGCAGCCAAGGGCCTGGGGCCATTCAGTACTTC. This yields the protein CASSQGPGAIQYF.